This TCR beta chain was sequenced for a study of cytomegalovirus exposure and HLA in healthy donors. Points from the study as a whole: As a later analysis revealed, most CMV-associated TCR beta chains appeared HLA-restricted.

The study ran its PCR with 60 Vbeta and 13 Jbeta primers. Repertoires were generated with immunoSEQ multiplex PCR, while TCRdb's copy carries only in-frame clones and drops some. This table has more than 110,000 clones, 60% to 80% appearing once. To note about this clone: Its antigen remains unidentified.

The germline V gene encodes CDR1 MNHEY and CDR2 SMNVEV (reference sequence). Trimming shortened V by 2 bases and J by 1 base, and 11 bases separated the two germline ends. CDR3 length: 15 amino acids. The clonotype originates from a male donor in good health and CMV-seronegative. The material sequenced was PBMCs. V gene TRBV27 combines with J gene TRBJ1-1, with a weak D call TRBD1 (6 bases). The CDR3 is CASSLRGQRNTEAFF. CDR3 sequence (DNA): TGTGCCAGCAGTTTACGGGGACAAAGGAACACTGAAGCTTTCTTT.